The TCR beta chain described here comes from a study of T cell responses to AZD1222 COVID-19 vaccine. Study findings and constraints: Seropositive AZD1222 recipients at baseline numbered only 5 or 6. Females outnumbered males among donors, who were mostly white British; clonal diversity was possibly underestimated. Repertoires were obtained only post-peak T cell response. Spike-specific TCR breadth and depth rose after two AZD1222 doses.

With respect to this clone: Its antigen is unidentified.

Data came from immunoSEQ multiplex PCR; TCRdb stores just in-frame clones and leaves some out. The sample has roughly 67,000 clones; roughly nine tenths are singletons. Per germline, CDR1 SGHDN and CDR2 FVKESK. The CDR3 covers 15 residues. The V gene end was trimmed by 0 bases and the J gene end by 10 bases; junction bases not matched to a gene: 4. The sequence was collected from an adult who received the AZD1222 COVID-19 vaccine. The chain recombines TRBV14 with TRBJ2-1, with 12 bases lining up with TRBD2. The sample consisted of peripheral blood, taken 28 days after the second AZD1222 dose. DNA of the CDR3: TGTGCCAGCAGCCAAGAGCTAGCGGGAGGGGACGAGCAGTTCTTC. Amino acid sequence: CASSQELAGGDEQFF. Using reference TRBV14 and TRBJ2-1 for the parts outside the CDR3, the full variable domain is EAGVTQFPSHSVIEKGQTVTLRCDPISGHDNLYWYRRVMGKEIKFLLHFVKESKQDESGMPNNRFLAERTGGTYSTLKVQPAELEDSGVYFCASSQELAGGDEQFFGPGTRLTVL.